Listed here are 10 T cell receptor beta chains from one sample, sequenced in a study of CD4+ T cells in melanoma. TCRdb keeps only in-frame clones here, not all; method: immunoSEQ multiplex PCR. The sample shows fewer than 150,000 clones, roughly 91% of them seen only once. The receptors come from a human donor with melanoma.

This clone was seen only once. J is TRBJ1-1 and V is TRBV10-3; TRBD1 matches at 10 bases. Per the germline V gene, CDR1 is ENHRY and CDR2 is SYGVKD. The CDR3 is 13 amino acids. V shed 4 bases, J shed 11 bases, and the junction held 7 bases outside the gene matches. The CDR3 here is CAISGIPGQGAFF. CDR3 DNA sequence: TGTGCCATCAGTGGGATTCCGGGACAGGGGGCTTTCTTT.

The chain is built from TRBV6-5 and TRBJ2-3, with D perhaps TRBD1 or TRBD2 (5 bases each). The CDR3 extends over 14 amino acids. The V and J ends lost 6 bases and 4 bases respectively, with 14 bases between them. In germline, CDR1 is MNHEY, CDR2 SVGAGI. The DNA of the CDR3 is TGTGCCAGCAGGGACGGGCCGGGGCCAGATACGCAGTATTTT. This translates into CASRDGPGPDTQYF.

This clone was counted once. The CDR3 here is CASSGTFSPAFF. The CDR3 nucleotides read TGTGCCAGCAGCGGGACATTCTCCCCGGCTTTCTTT. The chain has TRBV6-5 and TRBJ1-1; tentative D call: TRBD1 (6 bases). CDR3 length: 12 residues. The germline CDR1 and CDR2 sequences are MNHEY and SVGAGI. Trimming left V 6 bases short and J 11 bases short, with 16 bases between.

This chain uses TRBV5-4 with TRBJ2-3, with 9 bases that match TRBD1. V gave up 9 bases and J gave up 3 bases; unmatched junction bases: 11. The CDR3 sequence is 15 residues long. The germline V gene encodes CDR1 SGHNT and CDR2 YYREEE (reference sequence). CDR3 DNA: TGTGCCATCTCGGGGTCGGACAGGGGTACAGATACGCAGTATTTT. Translating it yields CAISGSDRGTDTQYF.

The V and J genes are TRBV5-1 and TRBJ2-7; tentatively, D is TRBD2 (5 bases). Germline assignment: CDR1 SGHRS and CDR2 YFSETQ. V lost 1 base to trimming and J lost 3 bases, with 8 bases between them. The CDR3 is made up of 13 amino acids. The CDR3 loop is CASSLPGLYEQYF. DNA of the CDR3: TGCGCCAGCAGCTTGCCCGGACTCTACGAGCAGTACTTC.

The rearrangement links TRBV25-1 to TRBJ1-6, with D possibly TRBD1 on 5 matching bases. Germline V gives CDR1 MGHDK, CDR2 SYGVNS. Trimming shortened V by 2 bases and J by 5 bases, and 19 bases separated the two germline ends. The CDR3 has 18 residues. The CDR3 sequence: CASSEIPWGTPNNSPLHF. In DNA form, the CDR3 reads TGTGCCAGCAGTGAAATCCCTTGGGGGACCCCCAATAATTCACCCCTCCACTTT.

The chain carries TRBV2 and TRBJ2-1; D is perhaps TRBD1 (5 bases). V lost 6 bases and J 9 bases, leaving 15 bases between the germline ends. Germline CDR1 is SNHLY and CDR2 is FYNNEI. The length of the CDR3 is 13 residues. CDR3 nucleotides: TGTGCCAGCAGGGCAGGGCTTTTTTCTGAGCAGTTCTTC. This gives the protein CASRAGLFSEQFF.

CDR3 amino acids: CASSFGVVEQFF. In nucleotides, the CDR3 is TGTGCCAGCAGCTTTGGAGTTGTGGAGCAGTTCTTC. This chain links TRBV13 with TRBJ2-1; D ambiguous. Germline CDR1 is PRHDT and CDR2 is FYEKMQ (reference sequence). This CDR3 has 12 residues. Between the trimmed V and J ends, which lost 3 bases and 10 bases, there was a span of 10 bases.

This chain joins TRBV7-3 and TRBJ2-3; D unresolved. Germline V CDR1 and CDR2: SGHTA, FQGTGA. The CDR3 spans 16 residues. Trimming took off 5 bases at V and 0 bases at J, with 15 bases between the two ends. This CDR3 reads CASSQTAPGSTDTQYF. Here the CDR3 DNA reads TGTGCCAGCAGCCAAACGGCTCCAGGCAGCACAGATACGCAGTATTTT.

The chain employs TRBV4-1 and TRBJ1-5, with D hard to call. Per germline, CDR1 MGHRA and CDR2 YSYEKL. The V gene lost 1 base and the J gene lost 0 bases, with 10 bases spanning the gap. The CDR3 contains 16 residues. DNA of the CDR3: TGCGCCAGCAGCCAAGGAGCGTTATATAGCAATCAGCCCCAGCATTTT. Its translation is CASSQGALYSNQPQHF.